This T cell receptor beta chain was captured in a study of blood T cells in healthy people across ages. CDR3 length equals 15 residues. V was shortened by 2 bases and J by 5 bases, with 16 bases between the two germline ends. Looked up from germline, CDR1 is MNHEY and CDR2 is SVGAGI. The table lists this clonotype with many counts. The antigen is undetermined. Whole-study findings and limits: Observed TCR beta diversity showed a strong correlation with the percentage of naive T cells as measured by flow cytometry. What prevented conclusive comparison of naive and antigen-experienced cells was that PBMCs were unsorted. While age rose, TCR beta diversity per million T cells dropped in a roughly linear way.

A second roughly 6 to 12 cycle PCR used barcoded and J-beta primers. The template-switch adaptor was a 5' adaptor with 12 random nucleotides. It tagged each cDNA molecule. One entry per CDR3 protein, called by TCRdb with MiXCR from the 5' RACE reads. The sample gives over 550,000 distinct CDR3 sequences, approximately 30% of which show up once; approximately 14% is in the top ten. The TCR was taken from a woman aged 80 or over in good health. V and J are TRBV6-5 and TRBJ2-7; D perhaps matches TRBD1 (6 bases). What was sequenced was blood. The CDR3 coding sequence is TGTGCCAGCAGTTACCAACAGGGTCTGCAGCACGAGCAGTACTTC. As protein: CASSYQQGLQHEQYF.